This T cell receptor beta chain was captured in a study of blood T cell repertoires in COVID-19. Study overall: Samples came from the United States, Italy and Spain, spanning acute and convalescent COVID-19. Nucleic acid was either cDNA or gDNA, and it came from T cells, B-cell-depleted T cells, or PBMCs.

As originally analysed: Amplification from reference gene primers served as the basis for estimated nucleated cell counts. Sequenced by immunoSEQ multiplex PCR; TCRdb stores in-frame clones only, minus some. V and J calls and clone size follow that table, whereas D and trimming were derived from the DNA. The profile shows about 110,000 clones, nearly 90% of them singletons. The CDR3 loop spans 15 amino acids. CDR1 is SGHDN, CDR2 FVKESK, per germline. Trimming took off 4 bases at V and 0 bases at J, with 12 bases between the two ends. This receptor was obtained from a human donor in a cohort sampled during active COVID-19. The sequencing sample was made of peripheral blood. This chain connects TRBV14 to TRBJ1-2; possibly TRBD1 for D (6 bases). CDR3 protein: CASSLRTEPNYGYTF. As DNA, the CDR3 is TGTGCCAGCAGCCTCAGGACAGAGCCTAACTATGGCTACACCTTC.